This TCR beta chain comes out of a study of blood T cell repertoires in COVID-19. In the source study's methods: Nucleated cell number was recorded as an estimate derived from reference gene primer amplification. Only in-frame clones appear in the TCRdb table, and some are missing; sequencing was by immunoSEQ multiplex PCR. Clone size and V and J calls were adopted from that table, with D and trimming inferred from the DNA. This table holds over 130,000 clones, just under 85% found once. CDR1 is KGHSH, CDR2 LQKENI, per germline. The CDR3 consists of 17 residues. The V and J ends lost 3 bases and 8 bases, in that order; junction bases with no gene match: 14.

This sequence joins TRBV18 and TRBJ1-3; TRBD1 agrees at 9 bases. Sequenced: PBMCs or T cells enriched from blood (not recorded which). The receptor was derived from a woman between 50 and 59 years old with acute COVID-19. The chain's CDR3 is CASSPPGQGWPLDTIYF. The DNA of the CDR3 is TGTGCCAGCTCACCGCCGGGACAGGGATGGCCGTTGGACACCATATATTTT.